This T cell receptor beta chain was captured by sequencing in a study of regulatory T cells in long-lasting Graves disease. Germline lookup yields CDR1 MDHEN and CDR2 SYDVKM. This CDR3 has 13 residues. Concerning this clonotype itself: An end of the junction differs from the germline gene, which may be a read error.

Arm-PCR of CDR3 regions and iRepertoire HTBI primers were used to build TCR beta libraries. TCRdb reprocessed the multiplex PCR reads via MiXCR and lists one record per CDR3 protein. The sample shows about 460,000 distinct CDR3 sequences, about 14% of them seen only once. The time point is: newly diagnosed GD, antithyroid drugs for less than 3 months. The authors made the TCR library using RNA they extracted from PBMCs. The same specimen was also included in a second study, on T cells in Graves' hyperthyroidism and ophthalmopathy.

The V call is TRBV28, the J call TRBJ2-7; 7 positions match TRBD1. The sequencing here drew on peripheral blood mononuclear cells (PBMCs), taken at new diagnosis, from a patient treated with antithyroid drugs. This TCR was sampled from a woman between 50 and 59 years old with Graves disease. The chain's CDR3 is CASRQGTSYGQYF. CDR3 bases: TGTGCCAGCAGACAGGGGACGTCCTACGGGCAGTACTTC.